What follows are 27 T cell receptor beta chains derived from one specimen sequenced in a study of blood T cell repertoires in COVID-19. Produced via immunoSEQ multiplex PCR; TCRdb's table is partial and in-frame only. This table holds fewer than 450,000 clones, around 90% found once. The sequenced sample consisted of PBMCs or T cells enriched from blood (not recorded which). These receptors originate from a man aged 18-30 years who had recovered from COVID-19.

The chain couples TRBV12-3 or TRBV12-4 to TRBJ1-5; D call uncertain. The CDR3 runs 11 residues. Trimming shortened V by 4 bases and J by 11 bases, and 9 bases separated the two germline ends. CDR3: CASSSQVAQHF. The CDR3 nucleotides are TGTGCCAGCAGTTCCCAGGTAGCCCAGCATTTT.

In this sample, this clone turned up once. The chain couples TRBV27 to TRBJ2-1, with D tentatively TRBD2 (6 bases). Germline CDR1 reads MNHEY; CDR2 reads SMNVEV (reference sequence). Trimming took 3 bases from V and 4 from J, leaving 13 bases between them. The CDR3 loop spans 15 amino acids. The CDR3 DNA reads as TGTGCCAGCAGTTTGGGGGGACGAGTATACAATGAGCAGTTCTTC. It encodes CASSLGGRVYNEQFF.

The rearrangement uses TRBV18 and TRBJ1-3; the D is unclear. Per germline, CDR1 KGHSH and CDR2 LQKENI. Trimming cost V 1 base and J 4 bases, with 20 bases left between them. CDR3 size: 18 residues. In nucleotides, the CDR3 is TGTGCCAGCTCACCACATCAGATCGGACGGGGTCTAGGAAACACCATATATTTT. Translation: CASSPHQIGRGLGNTIYF.

The CDR3 region is CASSGGGLAKNIQYF. The CDR3 DNA reads as TGTGCCAGCAGTGGAGGCGGATTAGCCAAAAACATTCAGTACTTC. J is TRBJ2-4 and V is TRBV2, with D hard to call. Deletions cut 4 bases from V and 0 bases from J, with 10 bases between. Germline lookup yields CDR1 SNHLY and CDR2 FYNNEI. This CDR3 contains 15 residues. Using reference TRBV2 and TRBJ2-4 for the parts outside the CDR3, the full variable domain is EPEVTQTPSHQVTQMGQEVILRCVPISNHLYFYWYRQILGQKVEFLVSFYNNEISEKSEIFDDQFSVERPDGSNFTLKIRSTKLEDSAMYFCASSGGGLAKNIQYFGAGTRLSVL.

This chain links TRBV9 with TRBJ1-2; no clear D. With 3 bases removed from V and 11 bases from J, the gap between germline ends came to 17 bases. Germline V gives CDR1 SGDLS, CDR2 YYNGEE. The CDR3 is made up of 13 amino acids. DNA of the CDR3: TGTGCCAGCAGCGCCGAGGAGGCCCCAGGATACACCTTC. It yields the protein CASSAEEAPGYTF.

The chain links TRBV3-1 (or the pseudogene TRBV3-2) to TRBJ1-2; 9 bases are shared with TRBD1. Germline lookup yields CDR1 LGHDT and CDR2 YNNKEL (reference sequence). Losses at the gene ends were 6 bases for V and 3 bases for J; bases not matched to a gene: 8. The CDR3 is made up of 15 amino acids. CDR3 protein: CASRLGQGGDYGYTF. CDR3 coding DNA: TGTGCCAGCAGACTGGGACAGGGTGGCGACTATGGCTACACCTTC.

This chain uses TRBV4-2 with TRBJ2-6, with D possibly TRBD1 on 6 matching bases. CDR3 length: 17 amino acids. The germline gives CDR1 LGHNA, CDR2 YNFKEQ. Trimming shortened V by 0 bases and J by 2 bases, and 11 bases separated the two germline ends. The CDR3 protein is CASSQDRAGAGANVLTF. CDR3 nucleotides: TGTGCCAGCAGCCAAGATCGGGCAGGGGCTGGGGCCAACGTCCTGACTTTC.

The table lists this clone with a few counts. The chain employs TRBV11-3 and TRBJ1-1, with TRBD1 identical over 7 bases. This CDR3 comprises 15 residues. The V segment lost 3 bases and the J segment 7 bases; nucleotides outside the gene matches: 11. Per the germline V gene, CDR1 is SGHNT and CDR2 is YENEEA. The CDR3 region is CASSLSGGRQGEAFF. As DNA, the CDR3 is TGTGCCAGCAGCTTGTCTGGGGGGAGACAGGGTGAAGCTTTCTTT. Complete variable domain (other parts from reference TRBV11-3 and TRBJ1-1): EAGVVQSPRYKIIEKKQPVAFWCNPISGHNTLYWYLQNLGQGPELLIRYENEEAVDDSQLPKDRFSAERLKGVDSTLKIQPAELGDSAVYLCASSLSGGRQGEAFFGQGTRLTVV.

The V and J genes are TRBV14 and TRBJ1-2; 11 bases are shared with TRBD1. V gave up 4 bases and J gave up 3 bases; unmatched junction bases: 4. CDR1 and CDR2 (germline): SGHDN, FVKESK. This CDR3 spans 15 amino acids. CDR3 region: CASSRGQGAYYGYTF. The CDR3 nucleotides read TGTGCCAGCAGCCGAGGACAGGGGGCGTACTATGGCTACACCTTC.

The chain employs TRBV27 and TRBJ2-7, with 10 nucleotides matching TRBD2. Germline assignment: CDR1 MNHEY and CDR2 SMNVEV (reference sequence). The length of the CDR3 is 20 residues. Losses at the gene ends were 0 bases for V and 0 bases for J; bases not matched to a gene: 14. Written as DNA, the CDR3 is TGTGCCAGCAGTTTATCGATAATGAGGACTAGCGGTTACGACTCCTACGAGCAGTACTTC. As protein: CASSLSIMRTSGYDSYEQYF.

The chain employs TRBV5-1 and TRBJ1-1; a possible D gene is TRBD1 (5 bases). This CDR3 is 13 amino acids long. The germline gives CDR1 SGHRS, CDR2 YFSETQ. Between the trimmed V and J ends, which lost 4 bases and 5 bases, there was a span of 12 bases. The CDR3 DNA sequence: TGCGCCAGCAGCGCAGGGATGGAGACTGAAGCTTTCTTT. It is translated as CASSAGMETEAFF.

The chain carries TRBV20-1 and TRBJ1-4; 8 bases align to TRBD1. The J segment lost 8 bases and the V segment lost 3 bases, leaving 5 bases of the junction unmatched. Germline values: CDR1 DFQATT, CDR2 SNEGSKA (reference sequence). The CDR3 length is 13 residues. CDR3 in DNA: TGCAGTGCTAGTTCCGGGACAGGAGAAAAACTGTTTTTT. Translating gives CSASSGTGEKLFF.

The chain couples TRBV30 to TRBJ1-4; 8 bases are a match to TRBD1. There are 14 residues in the CDR3. V lost 1 base, J lost 8 bases, and 6 bases stayed unmatched. Germline values: CDR1 GTSNPN, CDR2 SVGIG (reference sequence). CDR3 sequence: CAWSGTGLREKLFF. CDR3 coding DNA: TGTGCCTGGAGTGGGACAGGGTTGAGAGAAAAACTGTTTTTT.

This chain joins TRBV4-1 and TRBJ2-5; 8 nucleotides align to TRBD2. Germline values: CDR1 MGHRA, CDR2 YSYEKL. CDR3 length: 15 residues. V was pared by 1 base and J by 7 bases, with 8 bases of the junction left unmatched. CDR3 sequence (DNA): TGCGCCAGCAGCCAAGTGGCGGGGGGCTCGGGGACCCAGTACTTC. Encoded protein: CASSQVAGGSGTQYF.

The genes are TRBV6-1 and TRBJ1-2; D may be TRBD1 (6 bases). V was clipped by 0 bases and J by 8 bases, with 13 bases between them. CDR3 length equals 14 residues. Germline V CDR1 and CDR2: MNHNS, SASEGT. The CDR3 DNA sequence: TGTGCCAGCAGTGAAGCAGGGGGGGCGCGAGGCTACACCTTC. This codes for CASSEAGGARGYTF.

V and J are TRBV3-1 (or the pseudogene TRBV3-2) and TRBJ1-1; D unclear. This CDR3 is 19 amino acids long. Between the trimmed V and J ends, which lost 4 bases and 1 base, there was a span of 25 bases. CDR1 and CDR2 from the germline V gene are LGHDT and YNNKEL (reference sequence). This CDR3 reads CASSPRLFVVTGRNTEAFF. In DNA form, the CDR3 reads TGTGCCAGCAGCCCTCGTTTGTTCGTGGTCACCGGTCGGAACACTGAAGCTTTCTTT.

The chain links TRBV5-6 to TRBJ1-4; no firm D call. The CDR3 has 14 residues. CDR1 is SGHDT and CDR2 is YYEEEE in the germline V gene. The ends were cut back, 7 bases at V and 8 bases at J, with 18 bases in the middle. The CDR3 DNA reads as TGTGCCAGCGGTTTGCTACAGAGTGGGGAAAAACTGTTTTTT. Protein: CASGLLQSGEKLFF.

This chain joins TRBV20-1 and TRBJ1-1, with D hard to call. This CDR3 has 11 residues. V gave up 0 bases and J gave up 11 bases, with 10 bases separating them. CDR1 and CDR2 (germline): DFQATT, SNEGSKA (reference sequence). The CDR3 sequence: CSAREPPRAFF. The DNA for the CDR3 is TGCAGTGCTAGAGAGCCGCCGAGGGCTTTCTTT.

V usage is TRBV7-8 and J usage is TRBJ2-7; TRBD1 matches at 7 bases. Germline-derived CDR1 and CDR2 are SGHVS and FQNEAQ. This CDR3 is 14 amino acids long. Trimming removed 5 bases from V and 2 bases from J; junction bases left unmatched: 6. DNA for the CDR3: TGTGCCAGCAGCCAAACGGGACAGACCTACGAGCAGTACTTC. Protein product: CASSQTGQTYEQYF.

This clone was observed a single time. The genes are TRBV27 and TRBJ1-6, with a tentative D call TRBD1 (5 bases). The CDR3 extends over 15 amino acids. V shed 6 bases and J shed 7 bases, with 16 bases lying between them. Germline V gives CDR1 MNHEY, CDR2 SMNVEV (reference sequence). The CDR3 sequence is CASSQAGSKNSPLHF. The CDR3 DNA is TGTGCCAGCAGCCAGGCAGGGTCCAAAAATTCACCCCTCCACTTT.

This clone appeared a single time. The J gene is TRBJ2-7, the V gene TRBV10-3; 12 bases match TRBD1. The CDR3 extends over 13 amino acids. Germline CDR1 reads ENHRY; CDR2 reads SYGVKD. After removal of 6 bases from V and 7 bases from J, the junction contained 4 bases not matched to a gene. The CDR3 bases are TGTGCCATCAGGGGACAGGGGGCCGGGGAGCAGTACTTC. Its translation is CAIRGQGAGEQYF.

This sequence joins TRBV7-8 and TRBJ2-3; TRBD1 might be the D (5 bases). Trimming stripped 1 base from V and 5 bases from J, with 7 bases between. This CDR3 has 13 amino acids. CDR1 and CDR2 (germline): SGHVS, FQNEAQ. CDR3 protein: CASSLEGRDTQYF. The CDR3 region has the DNA TGTGCCAGCAGCTTAGAGGGGCGAGATACGCAGTATTTT. The whole variable domain, filled in from reference TRBV7-8 and TRBJ2-3, reads GAGVSQSPRYKVAKRGQDVALRCDPISGHVSLFWYQQALGQGPEFLTYFQNEAQLDKSGLPSDRFFAERPEGSVSTLKIQRTQQEDSAVYLCASSLEGRDTQYFGPGTRLTVL.

The chain uses TRBV6-5 and TRBJ2-5; 9 bases fit TRBD1. The germline CDR1 and CDR2 sequences are MNHEY and SVGAGI. The CDR3 runs to 14 residues. V trimming: 10 bases; J trimming: 5 bases; junction bases outside the gene matches: 11. This CDR3 reads CAIRRTGVRETQYF. The CDR3, as DNA: TGTGCCATCCGAAGGACAGGGGTAAGGGAGACCCAGTACTTC.

The V gene is TRBV7-3, the J gene TRBJ2-1, with 9 bases aligning to TRBD1. V shed 6 bases and J 7 bases; nucleotides not matched to a gene: 4. This CDR3 contains 13 residues. Looked up from germline, CDR1 is SGHTA and CDR2 is FQGTGA. CDR3 protein: CASSSGTGNEQFF. The DNA for the CDR3 is TGTGCCAGCAGTTCCGGGACAGGGAATGAGCAGTTCTTC.

CDR3: CASSQDLLAGVLTNEQFF. For the CDR3, the DNA is TGTGCCAGCAGCCAAGATCTCCTAGCGGGTGTCCTTACTAATGAGCAGTTCTTC. The chain joins TRBV3-1 (or the pseudogene TRBV3-2) to TRBJ2-1; 8 bases line up with TRBD2. V lost 0 bases to trimming and J lost 7 bases; unmatched junction nucleotides: 14. Germline V gene data show CDR1 as LGHDT and CDR2 as YNNKEL (reference sequence). This CDR3 is built from 18 residues.

In this sample, this clone turned up a few times. This chain links TRBV11-2 with TRBJ1-2, with D perhaps matching TRBD1 (6 bases). The CDR3 runs to 14 residues. Between the trimmed V and J ends, which lost 5 bases and 4 bases, there was a span of 14 bases. Germline CDR1 SGHAT, CDR2 FQNNGV. CDR3 nucleotide sequence: TGTGCCAGCAGCCGGACCGGGACACCCTATGGCTACACCTTC. Translating gives CASSRTGTPYGYTF.

The V and J genes are TRBV6-5 and TRBJ1-5, with D perhaps matching TRBD1 (5 bases). V lost 8 bases to trimming and J lost 2 bases, with 10 bases between them. The CDR3 is 13 residues long. Germline CDR1 and CDR2: MNHEY and SVGAGI. DNA for the CDR3: TGTGCCAGCGCGGGACCGGGCAATCAGCCCCAGCATTTT. This encodes CASAGPGNQPQHF.